The 9 T cell receptor beta chains below all came from one sample that was sequenced in a study of T cell clones after liver transplantation. This table comes from immunoSEQ multiplex PCR, and its TCRdb copy is limited to in-frame clones, with some not included. The sample has roughly 120,000 clones; approximately 90% are singletons. The input for sequencing was CD4+ T cells from blood, taken 12 months after liver transplant. These receptors all stem from a human patient who received a liver transplant. Some T cells may trace back to the graft donor.

The chain combines TRBV4-3 with TRBJ2-1, with D possibly being TRBD1 (5 bases). The CDR3 has 13 residues. V lost 5 bases and J 10 bases, leaving 15 bases between the germline ends. CDR1 is LGHNA and CDR2 is YSLEER in the germline V gene. CDR3 sequence (DNA): TGCGCCAGCAGCTCCAGGGTTGGTAGGGAGCAGTTCTTC. It yields the protein CASSSRVGREQFF.

The rearrangement uses TRBV2 and TRBJ2-7, with 8 bases matching TRBD2. Germline CDR1 reads SNHLY; CDR2 reads FYNNEI. This CDR3 is 17 amino acids long. The V gene end was trimmed by 3 bases and the J gene end by 6 bases; junction bases not matched to a gene: 16. Written as DNA, the CDR3 is TGTGCCAGCAGTGACGGTATTTTGGCGGGAGGTCTATCCGAGCAGTACTTC. It yields the protein CASSDGILAGGLSEQYF.

The rearrangement uses TRBV28 and TRBJ2-6; 10 nucleotides agree with TRBD1. The length of the CDR3 is 17 residues. The trim removed 5 bases at V and 2 bases at J, leaving 6 bases unmatched. Per the germline V gene, CDR1 is MDHEN and CDR2 is SYDVKM. Written as DNA, the CDR3 is TGTGCCAGCAGTCACAGACAGGGGGCGCCTGGGGCCAACGTCCTGACTTTC. It translates to CASSHRQGAPGANVLTF.

The chain combines TRBV6-1 with TRBJ2-7; no clear D. The CDR3 sequence is 11 residues long. V was clipped by 8 bases and J by 4 bases, with 9 bases between them. Germline CDR1 reads MNHNS; CDR2 reads SASEGT. CDR3: CASDVAYEQYF. The CDR3 DNA reads as TGTGCCAGCGACGTCGCGTACGAGCAGTACTTC.

This sequence joins TRBV9 and TRBJ2-1, with 9 bases fitting TRBD2. The CDR3 is made up of 14 amino acids. Germline CDR1 SGDLS, CDR2 YYNGEE. V shed 2 bases and J 8 bases; nucleotides not matched to a gene: 5. As DNA, the CDR3 is TGTGCCAGCAGCGTGGGACTAGCCGGCTATGAGCAGTTCTTC. This translates into CASSVGLAGYEQFF.

The chain joins TRBV5-1 to TRBJ2-1; 9 bases are a match to TRBD1. J was trimmed by 6 bases and V by 2 bases; bases with no gene match: 6. CDR1 is SGHRS, CDR2 YFSETQ, per germline. This CDR3 comprises 15 residues. The CDR3 coding sequence is TGCGCCAGCAGCTTCCGGGACAGGGAATCCAATGAGCAGTTCTTC. Residues: CASSFRDRESNEQFF.

The chain links TRBV4-1 to TRBJ2-1, with 9 bases lining up with TRBD2. V dropped 0 bases and J dropped 7; count of bases not matched to a gene: 7. CDR1 and CDR2 from the germline V gene are MGHRA and YSYEKL. The CDR3 runs to 16 residues. The CDR3 sequence: CASSQDFGLALNEQFF. The CDR3 DNA follows: TGCGCCAGCAGCCAAGATTTCGGACTAGCGTTGAATGAGCAGTTCTTC.

This clone appeared a single time. The V gene is TRBV2, the J gene TRBJ2-7; D call uncertain. The CDR3 totals 13 residues. The germline CDR1 and CDR2 sequences are SNHLY and FYNNEI. The ends were cut back, 6 bases at V and 2 bases at J, with 11 bases in the middle. The CDR3 here is CASRRDKTYEQYF. CDR3 nucleotide sequence: TGTGCCAGCAGAAGAGACAAAACCTACGAGCAGTACTTC. Full variable domain (rest looked up from reference TRBV2 and TRBJ2-7): EPEVTQTPSHQVTQMGQEVILRCVPISNHLYFYWYRQILGQKVEFLVSFYNNEISEKSEIFDDQFSVERPDGSNFTLKIRSTKLEDSAMYFCASRRDKTYEQYFGPGTRLTVT.

Notes on this clone: One junction end disagrees with the germline gene, perhaps due to a read error. The J gene is TRBJ1-1, the V gene TRBV28; D remains ambiguous. Germline loops: CDR1 MDHEN, CDR2 SYDVKM. This CDR3 has 12 residues. CDR3 coding DNA: TGTGCCAGCCGTTTTTTGAACACTGAAGCTTTCTTT. This encodes CASRFLNTEAFF.